Following are 17 T cell receptor beta chains from one sample sequenced in a study of blood T cells in healthy people across ages. PCR was performed a second time for about 7 to 12 cycles using a sample-barcoded 5' primer and a J-beta primer mix. A single record per CDR3 protein comes from TCRdb applying MiXCR to the 5' RACE reads. The sample lists over 1,500,000 distinct CDR3 sequences; roughly two fifths were seen once. Specimen: blood. These TCRs come from a human donor in good health.

This clonotype was found once. This chain uses TRBV29-1 with TRBJ2-5; TRBD1 agrees at 8 bases. The J call is in doubt because the DNA end fits TRBJ2-7 better. This CDR3 has 15 amino acids. The germline V gene encodes CDR1 SQVTM and CDR2 ANQGSEA. The CDR3 nucleotides read TGCAGCGTTGAAGTCGACTACAGGGGGACCTACGAGCAGTACTTC. Translating it yields CSVEVDYRGTYEQYF.

J is TRBJ1-2 and V is TRBV29-1; D is perhaps TRBD1 (5 bases). V gave up 6 bases and J gave up 0 bases, with 14 bases separating them. From germline, CDR1 is SQVTM and CDR2 ANQGSEA. This CDR3 region has 14 residues. DNA for the CDR3: TGCAGCGTCCCCGGGGCAGGGCCTAACTATGGCTACACCTTC. Encoded protein: CSVPGAGPNYGYTF.

The V call is TRBV28, the J call TRBJ1-5, with D possibly matching TRBD1 (5 bases). Trimming removed 4 bases from V and 5 bases from J, with 15 bases in between. CDR1 and CDR2 (germline): MDHEN, SYDVKM. The CDR3 contains 15 residues. CDR3 bases: TGTGCCAGCAGTTCCCCAGGGAGACAAGATCAGCCCCAGCATTTT. Residues: CASSSPGRQDQPQHF.

This rearrangement joins TRBV15 to TRBJ2-4; D gene unclear. V lost 1 base, J lost 7 bases, and 8 bases lay in between. The CDR3 sequence is 13 residues long. The germline V gene encodes CDR1 LNHNV and CDR2 YYDKDF (reference sequence). The CDR3: CATSRGPVNIQYF. CDR3 coding DNA: TGTGCCACCAGCAGAGGGCCAGTTAACATTCAGTACTTC.

The chain is built from TRBV5-1 and TRBJ1-2; D is perhaps TRBD1 (5 bases). Germline assignment: CDR1 SGHRS and CDR2 YFSETQ. The CDR3 covers 15 residues. V was pared by 7 bases and J by 5 bases, with 21 bases between. CDR3 sequence (DNA): TGCGCCAGCCGCGTCGGGGCGGGGCAGATTTATGGCTACACCTTC. Its translation is CASRVGAGQIYGYTF. Complete variable domain (other parts from reference TRBV5-1 and TRBJ1-2): KAGVTQTPRYLIKTRGQQVTLSCSPISGHRSVSWYQQTPGQGLQFLFEYFSETQRNKGNFPGRFSGRQFSNSRSEMNVSTLELGDSALYLCASRVGAGQIYGYTFGSGTRLTVV.

This clonotype came up a few times. The chain is built from TRBV5-1 and TRBJ1-2; a possible D gene is TRBD1 (5 bases). CDR1 and CDR2 from the germline V gene are SGHRS and YFSETQ. V was trimmed by 0 bases and J by 4 bases, leaving 10 bases between them. The length of the CDR3 is 14 residues. The CDR3 here is CASSLGGNGYGYTF. The CDR3 DNA reads as TGCGCCAGCAGCTTGGGGGGGAATGGCTATGGCTACACCTTC. The entire variable domain, with the rest obtained from reference TRBV5-1 and TRBJ1-2, is as follows: KAGVTQTPRYLIKTRGQQVTLSCSPISGHRSVSWYQQTPGQGLQFLFEYFSETQRNKGNFPGRFSGRQFSNSRSEMNVSTLELGDSALYLCASSLGGNGYGYTFGSGTRLTVV.

The V gene is TRBV6-2 or TRBV6-3, the J gene TRBJ1-1; no reliable D call. Germline CDR1 reads MNHEY; CDR2 reads SVGEGT. Trimming stripped 3 bases from V and 6 bases from J, with 11 bases between. The CDR3 runs 13 residues. The CDR3 region has the DNA TGTGCCAGCAGTTATAGCAGGTCCCCTGAAGCTTTCTTT. Amino acid sequence: CASSYSRSPEAFF.

The chain links TRBV6-5 to TRBJ2-1; 8 positions agree with TRBD1. Germline lookup yields CDR1 MNHEY and CDR2 SVGAGI. This CDR3 has 16 amino acids. Trimming at V came to 6 bases and at J to 5 bases, leaving 12 bases not matched to a gene. The CDR3 DNA sequence: TGTGCCAGCAGCTTCTCAGGGACAGGACCCCACAATGAGCAGTTCTTC. Translated: CASSFSGTGPHNEQFF.

This clonotype has just a few counts. V is TRBV6-2 or TRBV6-3 and J is TRBJ2-7; D assignment may be TRBD1 or TRBD2 (5 bases each). Germline V CDR1 and CDR2: MNHEY, SVGEGT. The CDR3 is 15 amino acids. The V gene lost 6 bases and the J gene lost 2 bases, with 17 bases spanning the gap. The CDR3 sequence is CASSLVGTPAYEQYF. The CDR3 coding sequence is TGTGCCAGCAGCCTTGTCGGGACCCCGGCCTACGAGCAGTACTTC.

The sample holds a few counts of this clonotype. The J gene is TRBJ1-2, the V gene TRBV3-1; no clear D. Germline V lookup: CDR1 LGHDT, CDR2 YNNKEL (reference sequence). The CDR3 has 13 amino acids. V was cut by 1 base and J by 10 bases, with 13 bases left in between. This chain's CDR3 is CASSQGMGSIYTF. In DNA form, the CDR3 reads TGTGCCAGCAGCCAAGGGATGGGGTCTATCTACACCTTC.

V gene TRBV4-2 combines with J gene TRBJ2-7; possibly TRBD2 for D (7 bases). Per the germline V gene, CDR1 is LGHNA and CDR2 is YNFKEQ. Deletions cut 0 bases from V and 4 bases from J, with 16 bases between. This CDR3 is 16 amino acids long. CDR3 protein: CASSQEPTGGSYEQYF. The CDR3 DNA reads as TGTGCCAGCAGCCAAGAACCGACGGGGGGCTCGTACGAGCAGTACTTC.

There are a few counts of this clonotype. The chain carries TRBV20-1 and TRBJ1-2; TRBD1 matches at 9 bases. V shed 5 bases, J shed 7 bases, and the junction held 11 bases outside the gene matches. Germline loops: CDR1 DFQATT, CDR2 SNEGSKA (reference sequence). The length of the CDR3 is 14 residues. CDR3 region: CSALNPGQGSGYTF. DNA for the CDR3: TGCAGTGCTTTAAACCCGGGACAGGGTTCTGGCTACACCTTC.

This clonotype was counted only a few times. The V call is TRBV6-2 or TRBV6-3, the J call TRBJ2-7; 9 nucleotides line up with TRBD1. With V trimmed by 6 bases and J by 6 bases, 6 bases remained unmatched. The CDR3 has 13 residues. In germline, CDR1 is MNHEY, CDR2 SVGEGT. The CDR3 reads CASRRRQGVEQYF. Written as DNA, the CDR3 is TGTGCCAGCAGACGCAGACAGGGGGTCGAGCAGTACTTC.

The chain carries TRBV6-5 and TRBJ1-6; TRBD1 is a possible D gene (5 bases). The V end lost 1 base, the J end lost 7 bases, and 11 bases lay between the germline ends. This CDR3 has 15 residues. Germline V CDR1 and CDR2: MNHEY, SVGAGI. The CDR3 is CASSYLGVDNSPLHF. The CDR3 coding sequence is TGTGCCAGCAGTTACTTGGGGGTTGACAATTCACCCCTCCACTTT.

This chain joins TRBV7-2 and TRBJ1-1; D perhaps matches TRBD1 (5 bases). Between the trimmed V and J ends, which lost 0 bases and 2 bases, there was a span of 16 bases. CDR3 length: 17 amino acids. CDR1 and CDR2 (germline): SGHTA, FQGNSA. As DNA, the CDR3 is TGTGCCAGCAGCTTAGCGCTAAGGGGCGAGGGAAACACTGAAGCTTTCTTT. It encodes CASSLALRGEGNTEAFF.

This clonotype has just a few counts. The chain recombines TRBV2 with TRBJ1-1; 7 bases are a match to TRBD1. There are 13 residues in the CDR3. The J segment lost 5 bases and the V segment lost 5 bases, leaving 5 bases of the junction unmatched. Germline CDR1 and CDR2: SNHLY and FYNNEI. The CDR3 is CASSRGLLTEAFF. The CDR3 DNA follows: TGTGCCAGCAGTAGGGGGCTATTAACTGAAGCTTTCTTT.

In its sample, this clonotype was seen many times. This sequence joins TRBV20-1 and TRBJ1-1; 7 bases match TRBD1. CDR3 size: 12 residues. Trimming took 7 bases from V and 1 from J; bases not matched to a gene: 3. Germline assignment: CDR1 DFQATT and CDR2 SNEGSKA (reference sequence). CDR3 sequence (DNA): TGCAGTGTTTACAGGGGGAACACTGAAGCTTTCTTT. This sequence encodes CSVYRGNTEAFF.